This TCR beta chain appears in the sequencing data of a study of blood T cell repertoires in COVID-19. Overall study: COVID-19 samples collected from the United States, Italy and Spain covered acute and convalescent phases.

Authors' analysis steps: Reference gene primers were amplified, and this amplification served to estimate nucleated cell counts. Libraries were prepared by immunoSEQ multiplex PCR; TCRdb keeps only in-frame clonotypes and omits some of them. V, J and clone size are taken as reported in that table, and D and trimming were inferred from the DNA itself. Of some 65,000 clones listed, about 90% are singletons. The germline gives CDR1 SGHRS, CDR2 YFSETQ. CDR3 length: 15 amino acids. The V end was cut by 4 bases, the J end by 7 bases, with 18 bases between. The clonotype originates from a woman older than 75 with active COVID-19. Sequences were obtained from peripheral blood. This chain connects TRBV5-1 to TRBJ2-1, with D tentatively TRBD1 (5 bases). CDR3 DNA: TGCGCCAGCAGCCCGGACCCCCAAGGGGCTAATGAGCAGTTCTTC. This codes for CASSPDPQGANEQFF.